The clone carrying this T cell receptor (beta chain) was detected many times. Its antigen is still unknown. There was one heparinised blood draw per donor, averaging approximately 120 mL. CD45RO/CCR7/CD25/CD127/CD95/CD27 sorting isolated CD4+ naive, central memory, regulatory and stem cell-like memory cells. Reverse transcribing all isolated RNA meant expressed TCRB transcripts were sequenced. Sequencing used immunoSEQ multiplex PCR; TCRdb keeps in-frame clones, though not all of them. This sample has around 140,000 clones, with roughly 10% found just once. Trimming cost V 10 bases and J 3 bases; bases outside gene matches: 6. The CDR3 loop spans 12 amino acids. Germline loops: CDR1 LNHDA, CDR2 SQIVND (reference sequence). The data were obtained in a study of beta chain features in type 1 diabetes. Study overall: All samples yielded 100 million to 140 million examined sorted cells.

General study results and limits: Moderately but significantly shorter TCRB CDR3s were found in Type 1 diabetes patients in all four CD4+ subsets.

This TCR derives from a man under 40 with type 1 diabetes. What was sequenced was central memory CD4+ T cells from blood. V gene TRBV19 combines with J gene TRBJ2-7; 7 nucleotides align to TRBD1. CDR3 sequence reads: CATRDSYYEQYF. For the CDR3, the DNA is TGTGCCACTCGGGACAGTTACTACGAGCAGTACTTC. Based on the CDR3 plus reference TRBV19 and TRBJ2-7, the full variable domain is DGGITQSPKYLFRKEGQNVTLSCEQNLNHDAMYWYRQDPGQGLRLIYYSQIVNDFQKGDIAEGYSVSREKKESFPLTVTSAQKNPTAFYLCATRDSYYEQYFGPGTRLTVT.